This T cell receptor beta chain emerged from a study of CD8+ T cells in alopecia areata (dated by TCRdb to the late 2010s). General notes on the study: Skin from C3H/HeJ donors aged about 6-13 months with spontaneous alopecia was grafted onto female C3H/HeJ recipients aged roughly 6-10 weeks. In both human patients and the C3H/HeJ mouse model, the study applied high-throughput TCRbeta sequencing to look at T cell clonal expansion in alopecia areata. Scalp tissue and sorted CD4+ and CD8+ peripheral blood T cells from patchy and totalis/universalis alopecia areata patients and from healthy controls were covered by human TCRbeta sequencing. Scalp clonality was compared among normal scalp (n=4), patchy alopecia areata scalp (n=8), and alopecia totalis/universalis scalp (n=8). RNA was extracted with the PAXgene miRNA kit for fixed scalp, the miRNeasy kit for PBMCs, and the RNeasy kit for mouse skin. TCRbeta CDR3 regions were amplified by immunoSEQ multiplex PCR with 35 Vbeta forward and 13 Jbeta reverse primers.

The paper's findings and limits, for the study overall: Compared with normal scalp, lesional scalp, particularly in alopecia totalis/universalis, had higher clonality and more expanded CD8+ clones, which suggests antigenic drive. Unlike mouse skin, which is dominated by gammadelta T cells, normal human skin has resident alphabeta T cells that are also sequenced, and this complicates analysis of the scalp TCR repertoire. Shared TCR sequences between patients were less evident than in mice, which may be partly attributable to HLA diversity in the patient population.

The CDR3 has 15 amino acids, counting the end cysteine and phenylalanine. Of the CDR3's DNA, 33 bases were read; they are in frame from base 1. V and J are truncated by 2 bases and 3 bases respectively, leaving an intervening sequence of 13 bases. CDR1 is given as NSHNY and CDR2 as SYGAGN, both from the germline V gene. Library prep was done by the immunoSEQ multiplex PCR assay. RNA was extracted from all samples and reverse transcribed into cDNA as template for TCR sequencing. First-strand cDNA was synthesized with SuperScript III using a 2:1 mix of oligo-dT and random hexamers. A synthetic immune receptor repertoire was used to gauge amplification bias, and whatever bias remained was removed computationally. Libraries were sequenced on Illumina HiSeq with 60 bp reads covering the CDR3, read from J toward V. The authors' analysis ran thus. After raw reads were preprocessed to remove errors, the CDR3 was defined following IMGT conventions as running from the conserved cysteine to phenylalanine. Clonality was calculated as 1 minus Shannon entropy normalized by log2 of the number of productive unique TCRs. Scalp TCRbeta sequences were cross-referenced with sorted blood CD4 and CD8 repertoires so that the CD4 or CD8 identity of scalp clones could be inferred. Sourced from immuneACCESS, this table was stored by TCRdb with only in-frame sequences that have V and J called. A share of the clones is absent; for the studies checked, an unresolved V gene accounts for under half, and the remainder has no known explanation. From that table come the V and J calls and clone size; the DNA was used to work out D and trimming. This sample contains under 350,000 clones, none of which is a singleton. 0.9% to 1.5% of the sample rests with the top ten.

Cells from pooled mouse cutaneous lymph nodes were stained for CD4, CD8alpha, NKG2D, NKG2ACE and other markers and then sorted on a BD Influx. Note on this clone: Its antigen target is currently unknown. Gene names, together with germline sequences, are murine for this receptor. The CDR3 end lies 4 residues beyond the end of the read and is filled in from the germline J gene. Other DNA sequences in this sample translate to the same CDR3.

The chain couples TRBV13-1 to TRBJ2-3; 7 matching bases give a weak D call of TRBD1. The receptor was isolated from a C3H/HeJ mouse with alopecia areata. The haplotype of this strain at the MHC is H2-k. Sequenced material: CD4+ T cells sorted from a lymph node. CDR3 DNA, as far as it was read: TGTGCCAGCAGTGAGGAGGGGGCGCGCGCAGAA. Translated, this is CASSEEGARAE. The entire CDR3 reads CASSEEGARAETLYF.